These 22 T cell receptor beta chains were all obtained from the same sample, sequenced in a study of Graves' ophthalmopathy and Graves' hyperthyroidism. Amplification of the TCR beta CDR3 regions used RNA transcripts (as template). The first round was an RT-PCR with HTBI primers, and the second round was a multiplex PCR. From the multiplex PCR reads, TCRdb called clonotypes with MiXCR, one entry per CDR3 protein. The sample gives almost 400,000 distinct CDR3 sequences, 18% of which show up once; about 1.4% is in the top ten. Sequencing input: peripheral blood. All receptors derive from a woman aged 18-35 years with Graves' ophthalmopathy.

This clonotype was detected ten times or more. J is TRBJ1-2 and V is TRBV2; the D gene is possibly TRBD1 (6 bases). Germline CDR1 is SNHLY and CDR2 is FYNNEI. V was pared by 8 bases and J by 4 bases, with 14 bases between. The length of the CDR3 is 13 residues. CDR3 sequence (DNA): TGTGCCAGCCGAACCAGGGGCGCCTATGGCTACACCTTC. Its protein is CASRTRGAYGYTF.

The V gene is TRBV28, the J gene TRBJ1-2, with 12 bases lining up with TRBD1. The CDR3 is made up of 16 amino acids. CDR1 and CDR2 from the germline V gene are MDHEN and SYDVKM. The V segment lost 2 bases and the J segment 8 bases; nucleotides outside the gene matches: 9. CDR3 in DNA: TGTGCCAGCAGTTTAATGGGGACAGGGGGCAAGTACGGCTACACCTTC. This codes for CASSLMGTGGKYGYTF.

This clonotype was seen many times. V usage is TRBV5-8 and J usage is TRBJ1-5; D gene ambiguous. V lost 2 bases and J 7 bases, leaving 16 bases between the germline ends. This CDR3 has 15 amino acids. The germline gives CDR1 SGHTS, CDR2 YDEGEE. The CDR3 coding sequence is TGTGCCAGCAGCTTAGGAGCTCTGGATGGGCAGCCCCAGCATTTT. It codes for CASSLGALDGQPQHF.

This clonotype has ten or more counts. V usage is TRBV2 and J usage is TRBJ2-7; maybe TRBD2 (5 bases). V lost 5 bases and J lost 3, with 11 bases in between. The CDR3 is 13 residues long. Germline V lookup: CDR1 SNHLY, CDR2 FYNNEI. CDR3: CASSPKTNYEQYF. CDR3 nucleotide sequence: TGTGCCAGCAGTCCGAAGACTAACTACGAGCAGTACTTC.

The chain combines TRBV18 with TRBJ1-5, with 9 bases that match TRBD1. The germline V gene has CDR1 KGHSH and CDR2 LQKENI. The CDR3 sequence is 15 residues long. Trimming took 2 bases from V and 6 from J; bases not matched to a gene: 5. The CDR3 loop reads CASSPGTGLSQPQHF. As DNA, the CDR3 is TGTGCCAGCTCACCAGGGACAGGGCTGAGTCAGCCCCAGCATTTT. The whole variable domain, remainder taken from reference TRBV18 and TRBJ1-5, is NAGVMQNPRHLVRRRGQEARLRCSPMKGHSHVYWYRQLPEEGLKFMVYLQKENIIDESGMPKERFSAEFPKEGPSILRIQQVVRGDSAAYFCASSPGTGLSQPQHFGDGTRLSIL.

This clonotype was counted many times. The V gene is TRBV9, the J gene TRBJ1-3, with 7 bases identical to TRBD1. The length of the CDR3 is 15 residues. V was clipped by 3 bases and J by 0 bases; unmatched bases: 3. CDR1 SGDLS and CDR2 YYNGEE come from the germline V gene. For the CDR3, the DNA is TGTGCCAGCAGCGGCGGGACAGTCTCTGGAAACACCATATATTTT. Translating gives CASSGGTVSGNTIYF.

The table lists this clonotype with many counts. Here the CDR3 DNA reads TGTGCCAGCAGCTCCCCGACAGGATCCCAGAATCAGCCCCAGCATTTT. This sequence encodes CASSSPTGSQNQPQHF. The gene calls are TRBV6-2 or TRBV6-3 and TRBJ1-5; tentative D call: TRBD1 (6 bases). Germline CDR1 is MNHEY and CDR2 is SVGEGT. The CDR3 has 16 residues. Trimming removed 6 bases from V and 4 bases from J, with 19 bases in between.

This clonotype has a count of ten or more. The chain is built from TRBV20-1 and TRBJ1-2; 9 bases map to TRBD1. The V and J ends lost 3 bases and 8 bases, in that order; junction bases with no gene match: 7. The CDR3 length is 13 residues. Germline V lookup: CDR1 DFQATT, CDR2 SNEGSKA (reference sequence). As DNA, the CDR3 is TGCAGTGCTAGGGGACAGGGCGACTTAGGCTACACCTTC. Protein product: CSARGQGDLGYTF.

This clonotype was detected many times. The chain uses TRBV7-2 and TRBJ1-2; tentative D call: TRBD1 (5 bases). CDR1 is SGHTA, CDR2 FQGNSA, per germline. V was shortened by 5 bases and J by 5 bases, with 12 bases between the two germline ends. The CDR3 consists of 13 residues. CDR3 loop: CASSQGVAYGYTF. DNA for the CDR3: TGTGCCAGCAGCCAGGGAGTGGCGTATGGCTACACCTTC.

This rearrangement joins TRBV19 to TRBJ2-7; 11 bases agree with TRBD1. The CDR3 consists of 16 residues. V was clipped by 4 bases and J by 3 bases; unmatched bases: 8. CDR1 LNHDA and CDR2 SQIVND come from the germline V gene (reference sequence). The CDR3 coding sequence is TGTGCCAGTAGTACAGCCGGGACAGGGGGAAGCTACGAGCAGTACTTC. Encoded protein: CASSTAGTGGSYEQYF.

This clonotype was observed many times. The CDR3 DNA sequence: TGTGCCAGCTCCCCAGCGTGGCGGACTGAAGCTTTCTTT. It specifies CASSPAWRTEAFF. The rearrangement uses TRBV6-2 or TRBV6-3 and TRBJ1-1, with unresolved D. The CDR3 has 13 residues. Between the trimmed V and J ends, which lost 8 bases and 5 bases, there was a span of 15 bases. CDR1 and CDR2 (germline): MNHEY, SVGEGT.

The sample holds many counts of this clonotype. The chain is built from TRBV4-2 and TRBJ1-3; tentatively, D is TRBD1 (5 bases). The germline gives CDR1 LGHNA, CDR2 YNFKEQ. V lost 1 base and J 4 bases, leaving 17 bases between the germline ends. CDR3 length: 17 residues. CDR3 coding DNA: TGTGCCAGCAGCCAAGTTTGGCTTGGGGGGGAAGGAAACACCATATATTTT. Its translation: CASSQVWLGGEGNTIYF.

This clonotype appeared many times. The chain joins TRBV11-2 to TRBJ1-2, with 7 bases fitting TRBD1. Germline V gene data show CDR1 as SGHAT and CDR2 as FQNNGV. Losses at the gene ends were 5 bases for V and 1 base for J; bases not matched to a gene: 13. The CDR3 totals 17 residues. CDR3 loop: CASSHPGTEAGNYGYTF. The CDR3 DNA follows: TGTGCCAGCAGCCACCCCGGGACAGAAGCGGGTAACTATGGCTACACCTTC.

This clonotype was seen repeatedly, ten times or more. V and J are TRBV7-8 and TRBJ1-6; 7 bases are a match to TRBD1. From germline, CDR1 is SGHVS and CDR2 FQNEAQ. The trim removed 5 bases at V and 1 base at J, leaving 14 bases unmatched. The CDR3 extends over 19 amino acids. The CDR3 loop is CASSTATGTAVSYNSPLHF. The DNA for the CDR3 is TGTGCCAGCAGCACCGCCACGGGGACAGCCGTATCCTATAATTCACCCCTCCACTTT.

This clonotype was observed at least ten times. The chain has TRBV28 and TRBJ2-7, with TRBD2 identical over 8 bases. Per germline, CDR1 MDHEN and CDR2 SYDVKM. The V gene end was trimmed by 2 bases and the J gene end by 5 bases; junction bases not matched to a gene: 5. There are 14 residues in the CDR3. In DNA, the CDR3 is TGTGCCAGCAGTTTACGGACTAGCCCGGACGAGCAGTACTTC. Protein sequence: CASSLRTSPDEQYF.

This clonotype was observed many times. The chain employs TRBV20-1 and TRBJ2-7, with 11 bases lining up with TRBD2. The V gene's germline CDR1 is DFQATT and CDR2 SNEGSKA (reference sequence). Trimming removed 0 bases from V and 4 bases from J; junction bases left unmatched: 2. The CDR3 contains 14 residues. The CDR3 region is CSAREGTSGYEQYF. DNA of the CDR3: TGCAGTGCTAGAGAGGGGACTAGCGGATACGAGCAGTACTTC.

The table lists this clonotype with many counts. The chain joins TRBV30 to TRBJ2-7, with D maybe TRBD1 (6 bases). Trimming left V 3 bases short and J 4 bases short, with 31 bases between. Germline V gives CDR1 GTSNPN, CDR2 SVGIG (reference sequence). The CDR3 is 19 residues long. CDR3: CAWRTSLSRGQTNLYEQYF. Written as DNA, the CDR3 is TGTGCCTGGAGAACCTCCCTCTCCCGCGGACAGACAAATCTTTACGAGCAGTACTTC.

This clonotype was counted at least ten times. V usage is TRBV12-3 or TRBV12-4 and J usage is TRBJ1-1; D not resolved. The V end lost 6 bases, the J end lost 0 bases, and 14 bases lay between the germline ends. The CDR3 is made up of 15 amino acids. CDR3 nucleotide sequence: TGTGCCAGCAGAACCTCGGCAGTAATGAACACTGAAGCTTTCTTT. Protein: CASRTSAVMNTEAFF.

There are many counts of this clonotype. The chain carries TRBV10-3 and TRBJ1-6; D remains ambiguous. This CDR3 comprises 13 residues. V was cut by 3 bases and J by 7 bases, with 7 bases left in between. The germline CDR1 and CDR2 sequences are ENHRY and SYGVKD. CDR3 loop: CAISEQQNSPLHF. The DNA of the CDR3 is TGTGCCATCAGTGAACAACAGAATTCACCCCTCCACTTT.

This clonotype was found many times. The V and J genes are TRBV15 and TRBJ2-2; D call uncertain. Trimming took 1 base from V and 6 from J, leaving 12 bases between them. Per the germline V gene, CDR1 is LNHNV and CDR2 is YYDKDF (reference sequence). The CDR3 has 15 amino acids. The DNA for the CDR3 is TGTGCCACCAGCAGAGTGGAGTTGGGATCCGGGGAGCTGTTTTTT. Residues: CATSRVELGSGELFF.

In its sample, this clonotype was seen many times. DNA for the CDR3: TGTGCCTGGAGTGTAAACCCTCAGCCCCAGCATTTT. Amino acids: CAWSVNPQPQHF. This chain uses TRBV30 with TRBJ1-5; D remains ambiguous. The CDR3 loop spans 12 amino acids. Germline CDR1 GTSNPN, CDR2 SVGIG (reference sequence). V lost 0 bases and J 6 bases, leaving 6 bases between the germline ends.

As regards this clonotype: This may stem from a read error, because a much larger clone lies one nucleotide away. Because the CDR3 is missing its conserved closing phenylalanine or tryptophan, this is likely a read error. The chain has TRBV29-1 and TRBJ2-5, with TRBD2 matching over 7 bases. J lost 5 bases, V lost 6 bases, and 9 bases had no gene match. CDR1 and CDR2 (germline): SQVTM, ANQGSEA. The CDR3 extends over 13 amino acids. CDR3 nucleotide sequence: TGCAGCGTGGGGGTGGGGGGGATTGAGACCCAGTACTCC. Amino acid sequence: CSVGVGGIETQYS.